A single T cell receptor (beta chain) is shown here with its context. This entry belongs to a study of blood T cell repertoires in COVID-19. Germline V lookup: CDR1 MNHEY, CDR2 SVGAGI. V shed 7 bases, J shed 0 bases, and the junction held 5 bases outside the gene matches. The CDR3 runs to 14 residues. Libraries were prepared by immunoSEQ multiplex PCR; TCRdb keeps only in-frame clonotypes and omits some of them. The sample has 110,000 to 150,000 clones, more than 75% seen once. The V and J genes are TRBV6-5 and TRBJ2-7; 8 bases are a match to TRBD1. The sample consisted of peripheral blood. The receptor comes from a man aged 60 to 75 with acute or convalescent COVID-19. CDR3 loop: CASTLGQASYEQYF. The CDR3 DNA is TGTGCCAGCACCCTGGGACAGGCCTCCTACGAGCAGTACTTC.